Below, 13 T cell receptor beta chains from the same sample are listed, as sequenced in a study of T cells after yellow fever vaccination (dated by TCRdb to between 2019 and 2020). The library was built by means of 5' RACE. TCRdb names Illumina HiSeq 2500 as the instrument used. TCRdb handled the public reads itself, with Q25 trimming in fastp and clone calling in MiXCR, and kept productive beta chains. Each CDR3 protein gets just one entry, which takes the most common genes and DNA from the rows behind it. The sample contains around 610,000 distinct CDR3 sequences, approximately 13% of them found a single time. Over 13% of the sample belongs to the ten largest clones. Taken with the paper, the label for treatment or condition translates to: live attenuated yellow fever vaccine strain. The source was PBMCs, collected on the day of the yellow fever booster vaccination. The receptors shown here come from a man aged 30 to 45 who received the YFV17D yellow fever vaccine.

The chain carries TRBV20-1 and TRBJ2-4, with 7 bases matching TRBD2. This CDR3 spans 16 amino acids. Losses at the gene ends were 6 bases for V and 0 bases for J; bases not matched to a gene: 11. In germline, CDR1 is DFQATT, CDR2 SNEGSKA (reference sequence). This chain's CDR3 is CSASTGTNPAKNIQYF. For the CDR3, the DNA is TGCAGTGCAAGCACCGGGACTAACCCAGCCAAAAACATTCAGTACTTC.

This rearrangement joins TRBV25-1 to TRBJ1-6; no reliable D call. V was cut by 8 bases and J by 7 bases, with 18 bases left in between. CDR1 and CDR2 (germline): MGHDK, SYGVNS. There are 15 residues in the CDR3. The CDR3 reads CASCHGAVKNSPLHF. The CDR3 DNA reads TGTGCCAGCTGCCATGGTGCAGTGAAAAATTCACCCCTCCACTTT. The full variable domain, with the rest looked up from reference TRBV25-1 and TRBJ1-6, is EADIYQTPRYLVIGTGKKITLECSQTMGHDKMYWYQQDPGMELHLIHYSYGVNSTEKGDLSSESTVSRIRTEHFPLTLESARPSHTSQYLCASCHGAVKNSPLHFGNGTRLTVT.

This chain uses TRBV24-1 with TRBJ2-1; perhaps TRBD2 as D (7 bases). CDR3 length equals 16 residues. Germline-derived CDR1 and CDR2 are KGHDR and SFDVKD. V was shortened by 4 bases and J by 0 bases, with 12 bases between the two germline ends. The CDR3 spells CATSDPRGGSYNEQFF. CDR3 DNA sequence: TGTGCCACCAGTGACCCGAGGGGGGGCTCCTACAATGAGCAGTTCTTC.

This clonotype was found once. This may stem from a read error, because a much larger clone lies one nucleotide away. V is TRBV20-1 and J is TRBJ1-2; TRBD1 agrees at 9 bases. Germline assignment: CDR1 DFQATT and CDR2 SNEGSKA (reference sequence). The CDR3 spans 15 residues. The CDR3 region has the DNA TGCAGTGCCCTCGCTACAGGGGGCAGAGACTATTGCTACACCTTC. It specifies CSALATGGRDYCYTF.

The rearrangement joins TRBV3-1 to TRBJ2-7, with D tentatively TRBD2 (6 bases). The CDR3 is 14 residues long. CDR1 and CDR2 from the germline V gene are LGHDT and YNNKEL (reference sequence). V gave up 0 bases and J gave up 7 bases, with 13 bases separating them. The DNA of the CDR3 is TGTGCCAGCAGCCAAGATGGAGGGTCCGGGGAGCAGTACTTC. Residues: CASSQDGGSGEQYF.

This chain connects TRBV4-3 to TRBJ2-2, with no clear D. The germline CDR1 and CDR2 sequences are LGHNA and YSLEER. The V end lost 1 base, the J end lost 5 bases, and 11 bases lay between the germline ends. CDR3 length: 15 residues. CDR3 in amino acids: CASSQGSIGTGELFF. DNA of the CDR3: TGCGCCAGCAGCCAAGGGTCCATAGGGACCGGGGAGCTGTTTTTT.

The V and J genes are TRBV28 and TRBJ2-1; D remains ambiguous. Trimming took 6 bases from V and 2 from J, leaving 17 bases between them. The CDR3 is 16 amino acids. CDR1 is MDHEN, CDR2 SYDVKM, per germline. For the CDR3, the DNA is TGTGCCAGCAGATCCGGGCGGAGAAGGACCTACAATGAGCAGTTCTTC. The encoded protein is CASRSGRRRTYNEQFF.

V usage is TRBV6-1 and J usage is TRBJ2-1; TRBD2 aligns across 7 bases. V was clipped by 4 bases and J by 4 bases; unmatched bases: 13. This CDR3 is 17 amino acids long. The germline gives CDR1 MNHNS, CDR2 SASEGT. The CDR3 sequence: CASSVKFGGSLYNEQFF. CDR3 coding DNA: TGTGCCAGCAGTGTTAAGTTCGGCGGGAGTCTGTACAATGAGCAGTTCTTC.

The chain couples TRBV7-2 to TRBJ2-1; D unresolved. The germline gives CDR1 SGHTA, CDR2 FQGNSA. This CDR3 is 14 amino acids long. V lost 0 bases, J lost 10 bases, and 13 bases lay in between. The CDR3 DNA follows: TGTGCCAGCAGCTTAGCCACAGCTCTTTCCGAGCAGTTCTTC. Amino acids: CASSLATALSEQFF.

This clonotype came up a few times. The chain couples TRBV7-2 to TRBJ2-5, with D perhaps being TRBD1 or TRBD2 (5 bases each). Between the trimmed V and J ends, which lost 4 bases and 5 bases, there was a span of 20 bases. The germline gives CDR1 SGHTA, CDR2 FQGNSA. The CDR3 is 16 amino acids. CDR3 DNA sequence: TGTGCCAGCAGCTCACTAGGGGTCAGGGTCGAGGAGACCCAGTACTTC. The encoded protein is CASSSLGVRVEETQYF. The entire variable domain, with the rest obtained from reference TRBV7-2 and TRBJ2-5, is as follows: GAGVSQSPSNKVTEKGKDVELRCDPISGHTALYWYRQSLGQGLEFLIYFQGNSAPDKSGLPSDRFSAERTGGSVSTLTIQRTQQEDSAVYLCASSSLGVRVEETQYFGPGTRLLVL.

Ten or more counts support this clonotype. The chain joins TRBV7-9 to TRBJ2-3; D unclear. Germline V gives CDR1 SEHNR, CDR2 FQNEAQ (reference sequence). CDR3 length equals 16 residues. V lost 5 bases, J lost 6 bases, and 21 bases lay in between. The DNA for the CDR3 is TGTGCCAGCAGCCAAGACAACCTCCCGCAGATGGATACGCAGTATTTT. The encoded protein is CASSQDNLPQMDTQYF.

This chain connects TRBV5-5 to TRBJ1-1, with D possibly being TRBD1 (5 bases). The CDR3 sequence is 15 residues long. With 9 bases removed from V and 0 bases from J, the gap between germline ends came to 18 bases. Looked up from germline, CDR1 is SGHKS and CDR2 is YYEKEE (reference sequence). CDR3 region: CATTSGGLMNTEAFF. The CDR3 coding sequence is TGTGCCACTACGTCCGGGGGGTTGATGAACACTGAAGCTTTCTTT.

This clonotype was picked up many times. The rearrangement uses TRBV3-1 and TRBJ2-7; D unclear. Trimming left V 1 base short and J 3 bases short, with 1 base between. Germline lookup yields CDR1 LGHDT and CDR2 YNNKEL (reference sequence). This CDR3 comprises 11 residues. The CDR3 DNA is TGTGCCAGCAGCCAAGTCTACGAGCAGTACTTC. Amino acids: CASSQVYEQYF.